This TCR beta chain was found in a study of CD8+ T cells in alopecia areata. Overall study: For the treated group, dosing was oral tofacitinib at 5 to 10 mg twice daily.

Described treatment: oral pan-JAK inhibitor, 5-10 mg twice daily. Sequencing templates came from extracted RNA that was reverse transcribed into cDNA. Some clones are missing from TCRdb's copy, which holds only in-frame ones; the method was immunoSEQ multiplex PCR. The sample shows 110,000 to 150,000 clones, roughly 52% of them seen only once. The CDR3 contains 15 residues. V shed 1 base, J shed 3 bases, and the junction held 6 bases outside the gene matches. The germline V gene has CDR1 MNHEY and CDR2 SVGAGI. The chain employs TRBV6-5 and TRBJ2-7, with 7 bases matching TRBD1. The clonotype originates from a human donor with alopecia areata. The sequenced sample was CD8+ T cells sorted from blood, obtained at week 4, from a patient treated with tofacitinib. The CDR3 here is CASSYLQGKSYEQYF. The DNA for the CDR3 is TGTGCCAGCAGTTACTTACAGGGGAAGAGCTACGAGCAGTACTTC.